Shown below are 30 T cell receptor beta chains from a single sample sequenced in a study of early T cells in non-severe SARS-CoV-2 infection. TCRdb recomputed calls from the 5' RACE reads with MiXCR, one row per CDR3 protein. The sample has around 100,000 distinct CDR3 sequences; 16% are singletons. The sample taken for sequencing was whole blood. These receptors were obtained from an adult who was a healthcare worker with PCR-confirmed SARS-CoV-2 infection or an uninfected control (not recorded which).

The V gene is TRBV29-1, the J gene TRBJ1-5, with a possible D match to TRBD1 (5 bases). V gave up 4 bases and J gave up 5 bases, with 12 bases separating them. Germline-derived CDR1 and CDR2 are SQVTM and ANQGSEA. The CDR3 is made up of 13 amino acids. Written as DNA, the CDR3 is TGCAGCGTTGGCCAGGGAGTTGATCAGCCCCAGCATTTT. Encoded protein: CSVGQGVDQPQHF. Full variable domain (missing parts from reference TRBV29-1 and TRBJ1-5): SAVISQKPSRDICQRGTSLTIQCQVDSQVTMMFWYRQQPGQSLTLIATANQGSEATYESGFVIDKFPISRPNLTFSTLTVSNMSPEDSSIYLCSVGQGVDQPQHFGDGTRLSIL.

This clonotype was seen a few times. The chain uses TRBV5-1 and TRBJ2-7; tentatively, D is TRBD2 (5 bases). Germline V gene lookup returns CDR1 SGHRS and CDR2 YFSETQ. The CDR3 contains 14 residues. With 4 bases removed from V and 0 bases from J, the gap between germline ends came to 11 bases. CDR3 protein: CASSPAEGSYEQYF. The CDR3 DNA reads TGCGCCAGCAGCCCGGCCGAGGGCTCCTACGAGCAGTACTTC. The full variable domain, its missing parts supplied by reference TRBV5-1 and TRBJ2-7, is KAGVTQTPRYLIKTRGQQVTLSCSPISGHRSVSWYQQTPGQGLQFLFEYFSETQRNKGNFPGRFSGRQFSNSRSEMNVSTLELGDSALYLCASSPAEGSYEQYFGPGTRLTVT.

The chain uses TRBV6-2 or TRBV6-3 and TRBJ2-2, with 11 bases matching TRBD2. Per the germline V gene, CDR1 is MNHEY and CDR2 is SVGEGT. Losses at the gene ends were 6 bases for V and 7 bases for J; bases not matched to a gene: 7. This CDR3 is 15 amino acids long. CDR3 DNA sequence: TGTGCCAGCAGCTCGACTAGCGGGGTTTACGGGGAGCTGTTTTTT. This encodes CASSSTSGVYGELFF.

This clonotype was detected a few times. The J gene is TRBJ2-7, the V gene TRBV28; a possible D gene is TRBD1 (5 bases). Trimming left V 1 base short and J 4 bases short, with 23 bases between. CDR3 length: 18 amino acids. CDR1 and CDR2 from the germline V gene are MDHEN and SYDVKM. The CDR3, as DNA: TGTGCCAGCAGTTTATTATCTGCGGTAAGGGCAGGGTTGTACGAGCAGTACTTC. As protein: CASSLLSAVRAGLYEQYF.

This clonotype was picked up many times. CDR3 in amino acids: CASSQDSGSLEKLFF. The CDR3, as DNA: TGCGCCAGCAGCCAAGATTCAGGGTCACTTGAAAAACTGTTTTTT. The V call is TRBV4-3, the J call TRBJ1-4; D may be TRBD1 (5 bases). The CDR3 length is 15 residues. Deletions cut 0 bases from V and 7 bases from J, with 12 bases between. Per germline, CDR1 LGHNA and CDR2 YSLEER.

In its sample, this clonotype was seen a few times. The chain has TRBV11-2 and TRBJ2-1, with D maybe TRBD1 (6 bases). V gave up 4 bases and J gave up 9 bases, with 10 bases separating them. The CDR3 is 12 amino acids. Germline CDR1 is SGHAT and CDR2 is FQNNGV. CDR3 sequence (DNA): TGTGCCAGCAGCTACAGGGACGGTGAGCAGTTCTTC. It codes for CASSYRDGEQFF.

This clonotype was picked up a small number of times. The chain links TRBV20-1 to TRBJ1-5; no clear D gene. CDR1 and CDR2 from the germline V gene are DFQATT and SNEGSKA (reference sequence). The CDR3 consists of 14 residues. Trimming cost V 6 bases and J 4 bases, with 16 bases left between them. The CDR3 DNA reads TGCAGTGCCACCATCCGGGCGGGAAATCAGCCCCAGCATTTT. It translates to CSATIRAGNQPQHF.

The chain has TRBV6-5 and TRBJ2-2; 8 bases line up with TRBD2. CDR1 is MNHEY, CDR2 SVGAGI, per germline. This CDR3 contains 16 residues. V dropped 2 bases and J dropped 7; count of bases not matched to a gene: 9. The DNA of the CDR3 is TGTGCCAGCAGTTACAAACCGGGACTAGTGATCGGGGAGCTGTTTTTT. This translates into CASSYKPGLVIGELFF.

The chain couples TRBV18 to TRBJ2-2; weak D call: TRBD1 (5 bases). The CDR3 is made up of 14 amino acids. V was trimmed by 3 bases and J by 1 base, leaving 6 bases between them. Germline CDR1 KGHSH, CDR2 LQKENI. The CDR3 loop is CASSPQGNTGELFF. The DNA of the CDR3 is TGTGCCAGCTCACCGCAGGGGAACACCGGGGAGCTGTTTTTT.

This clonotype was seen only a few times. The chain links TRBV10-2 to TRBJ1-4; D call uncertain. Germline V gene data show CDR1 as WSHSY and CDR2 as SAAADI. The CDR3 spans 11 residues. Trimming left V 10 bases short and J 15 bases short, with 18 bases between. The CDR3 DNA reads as TGCGCCACCAAACTAGCTGAAAGGTTGTTTTTT. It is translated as CATKLAERLFF.

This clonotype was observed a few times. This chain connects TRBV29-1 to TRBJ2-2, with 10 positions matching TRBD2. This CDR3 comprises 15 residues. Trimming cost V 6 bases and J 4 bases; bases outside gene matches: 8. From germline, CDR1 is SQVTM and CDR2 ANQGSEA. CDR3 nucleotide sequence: TGCAGCGTCAGGGGAGCTAGCGGGGGCACCGGGGAGCTGTTTTTT. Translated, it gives CSVRGASGGTGELFF.

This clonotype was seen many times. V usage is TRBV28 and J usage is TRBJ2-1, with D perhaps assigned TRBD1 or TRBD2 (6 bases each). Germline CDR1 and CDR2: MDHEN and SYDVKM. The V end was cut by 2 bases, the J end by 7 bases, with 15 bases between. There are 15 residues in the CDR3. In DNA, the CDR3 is TGTGCCAGCAGTTTACCGGGGGCAGGAAGGAATGAGCAGTTCTTC. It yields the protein CASSLPGAGRNEQFF.

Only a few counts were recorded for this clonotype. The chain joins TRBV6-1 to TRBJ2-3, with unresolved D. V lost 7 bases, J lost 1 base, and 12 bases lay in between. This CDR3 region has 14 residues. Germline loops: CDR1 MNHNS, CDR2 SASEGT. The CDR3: CASKDRVGTDTQYF. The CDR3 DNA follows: TGTGCCAGCAAGGACCGCGTCGGCACAGATACGCAGTATTTT.

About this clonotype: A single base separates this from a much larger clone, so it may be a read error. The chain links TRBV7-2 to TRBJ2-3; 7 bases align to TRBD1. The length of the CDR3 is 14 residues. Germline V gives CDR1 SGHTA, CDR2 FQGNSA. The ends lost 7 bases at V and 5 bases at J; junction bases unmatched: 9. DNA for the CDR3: TGTGCCAGCATCCCCCGAACAGGGGAAGATACGCAGTATTTT. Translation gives CASIPRTGEDTQYF.

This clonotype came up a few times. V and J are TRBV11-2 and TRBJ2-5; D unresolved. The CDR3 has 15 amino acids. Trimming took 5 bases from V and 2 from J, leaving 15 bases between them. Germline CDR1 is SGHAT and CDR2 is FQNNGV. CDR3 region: CASSQYLGHQETQYF. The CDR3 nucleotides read TGTGCCAGCAGCCAGTACCTGGGTCATCAAGAGACCCAGTACTTC.

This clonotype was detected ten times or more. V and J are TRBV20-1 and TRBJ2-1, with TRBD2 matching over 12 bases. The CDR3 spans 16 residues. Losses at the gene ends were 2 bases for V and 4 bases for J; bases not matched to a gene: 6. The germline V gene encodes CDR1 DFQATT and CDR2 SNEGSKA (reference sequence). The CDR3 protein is CSARYILAGGYNEQFF. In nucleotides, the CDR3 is TGCAGTGCTAGATACATTCTAGCGGGAGGGTACAATGAGCAGTTCTTC.

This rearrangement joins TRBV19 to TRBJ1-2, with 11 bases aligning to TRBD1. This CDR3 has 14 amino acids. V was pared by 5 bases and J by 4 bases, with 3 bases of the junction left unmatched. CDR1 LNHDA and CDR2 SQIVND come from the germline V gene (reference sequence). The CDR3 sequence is CASSFGQGAYGYTF. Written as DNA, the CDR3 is TGTGCCAGTAGTTTCGGACAGGGGGCCTATGGCTACACCTTC.

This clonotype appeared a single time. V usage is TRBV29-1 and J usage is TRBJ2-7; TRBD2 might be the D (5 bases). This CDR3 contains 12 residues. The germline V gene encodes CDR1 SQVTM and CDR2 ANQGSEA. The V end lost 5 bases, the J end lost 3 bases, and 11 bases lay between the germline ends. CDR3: CSVLSGDYEQYF. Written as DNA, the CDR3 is TGCAGCGTTTTATCCGGGGACTACGAGCAGTACTTC.

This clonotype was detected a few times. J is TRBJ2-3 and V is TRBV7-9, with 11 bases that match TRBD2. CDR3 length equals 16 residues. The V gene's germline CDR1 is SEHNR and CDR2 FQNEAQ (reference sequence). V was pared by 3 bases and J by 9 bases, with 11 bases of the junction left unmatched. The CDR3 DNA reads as TGTGCCAGCAGCTTTAGCACTAGCGGGAGAATTGAGACGCAGTATTTT. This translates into CASSFSTSGRIETQYF.

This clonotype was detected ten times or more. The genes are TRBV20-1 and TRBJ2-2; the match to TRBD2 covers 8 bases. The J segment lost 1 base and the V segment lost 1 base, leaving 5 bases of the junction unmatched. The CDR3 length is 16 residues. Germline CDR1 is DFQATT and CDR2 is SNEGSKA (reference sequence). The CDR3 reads CSARASGSLNTGELFF. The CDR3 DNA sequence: TGCAGTGCTAGAGCGAGCGGGAGCCTGAACACCGGGGAGCTGTTTTTT.

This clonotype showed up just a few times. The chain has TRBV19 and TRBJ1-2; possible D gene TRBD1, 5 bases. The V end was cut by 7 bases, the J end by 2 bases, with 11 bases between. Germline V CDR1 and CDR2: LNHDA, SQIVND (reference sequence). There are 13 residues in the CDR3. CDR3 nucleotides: TGTGCCAGTACCGATACAGGAAACTATGGCTACACCTTC. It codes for CASTDTGNYGYTF.

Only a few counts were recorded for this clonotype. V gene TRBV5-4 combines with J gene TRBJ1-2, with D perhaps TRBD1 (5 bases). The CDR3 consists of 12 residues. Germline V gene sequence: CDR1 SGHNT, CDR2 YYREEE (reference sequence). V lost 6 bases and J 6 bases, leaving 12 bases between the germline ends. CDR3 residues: CASNGQGDGYTF. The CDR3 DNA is TGTGCCAGCAATGGACAAGGAGATGGCTACACCTTC.

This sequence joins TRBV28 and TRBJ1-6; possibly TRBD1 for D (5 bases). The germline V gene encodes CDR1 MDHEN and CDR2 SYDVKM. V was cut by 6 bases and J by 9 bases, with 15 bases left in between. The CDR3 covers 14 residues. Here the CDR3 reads CASSPRGDISPLHF. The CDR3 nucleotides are TGTGCCAGCAGCCCTCGAGGGGATATTTCACCCCTCCACTTT.

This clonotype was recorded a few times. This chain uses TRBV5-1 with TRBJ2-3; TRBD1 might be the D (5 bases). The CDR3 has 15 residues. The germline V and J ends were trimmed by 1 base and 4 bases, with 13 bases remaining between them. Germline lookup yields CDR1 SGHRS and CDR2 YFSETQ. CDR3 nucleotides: TGCGCCAGCAGCTTGAGGCCGGACAAAGCAGATACGCAGTATTTT. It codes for CASSLRPDKADTQYF.

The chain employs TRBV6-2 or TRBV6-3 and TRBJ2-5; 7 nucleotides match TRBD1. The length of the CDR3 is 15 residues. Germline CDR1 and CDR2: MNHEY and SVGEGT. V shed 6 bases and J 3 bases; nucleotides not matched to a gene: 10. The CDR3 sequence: CASRRQGLGEETQYF. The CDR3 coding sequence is TGTGCCAGCAGAAGACAGGGTCTGGGGGAAGAGACCCAGTACTTC.

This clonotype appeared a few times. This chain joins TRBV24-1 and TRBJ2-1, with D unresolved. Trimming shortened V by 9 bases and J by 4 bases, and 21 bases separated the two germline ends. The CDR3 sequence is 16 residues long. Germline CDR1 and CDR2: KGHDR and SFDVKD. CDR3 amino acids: CATLDVRGDGYNEQFF. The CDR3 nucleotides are TGTGCCACCCTCGATGTGCGAGGTGATGGTTACAATGAGCAGTTCTTC.

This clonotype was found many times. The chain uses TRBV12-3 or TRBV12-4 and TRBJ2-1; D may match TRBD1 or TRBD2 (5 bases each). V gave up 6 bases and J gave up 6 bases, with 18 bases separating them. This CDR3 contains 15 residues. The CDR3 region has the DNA TGTGCCAGCAGCCATTTGGGGAGTGGGGGCAATGAGCAGTTCTTC. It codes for CASSHLGSGGNEQFF.

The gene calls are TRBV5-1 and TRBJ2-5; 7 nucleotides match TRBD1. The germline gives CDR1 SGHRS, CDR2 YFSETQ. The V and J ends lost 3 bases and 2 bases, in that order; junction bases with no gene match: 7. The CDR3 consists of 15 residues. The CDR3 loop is CASSSGAGGQETQYF. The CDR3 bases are TGCGCCAGCAGCTCTGGGGCAGGGGGTCAAGAGACCCAGTACTTC. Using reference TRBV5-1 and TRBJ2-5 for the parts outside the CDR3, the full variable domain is KAGVTQTPRYLIKTRGQQVTLSCSPISGHRSVSWYQQTPGQGLQFLFEYFSETQRNKGNFPGRFSGRQFSNSRSEMNVSTLELGDSALYLCASSSGAGGQETQYFGPGTRLLVL.

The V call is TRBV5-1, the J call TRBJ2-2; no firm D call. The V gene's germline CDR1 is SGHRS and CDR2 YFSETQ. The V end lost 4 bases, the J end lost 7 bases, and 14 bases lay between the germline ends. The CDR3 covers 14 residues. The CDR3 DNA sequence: TGCGCCAGCAGCGCCGGTAGGACGGGCGGGGAGCTGTTTTTT. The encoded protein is CASSAGRTGGELFF.

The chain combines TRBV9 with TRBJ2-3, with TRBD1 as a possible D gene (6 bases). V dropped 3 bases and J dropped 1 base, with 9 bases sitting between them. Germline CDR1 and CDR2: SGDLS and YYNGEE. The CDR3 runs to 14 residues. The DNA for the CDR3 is TGTGCCAGCAGCGCCCACAGGGGCACAGATACGCAGTATTTT. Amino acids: CASSAHRGTDTQYF.